The 22 T cell receptor beta chains below come from one sample, sequenced in a study of regulatory T cells in long-lasting Graves disease. Time point defined: persistent/refractory GD, antithyroid drugs over 5 years with positive TRAb. TCR sequences were obtained from RNA taken from PBMCs. Arm-PCR of CDR3 regions and iRepertoire HTBI primers were used to build TCR beta libraries. In TCRdb, the multiplex PCR reads were re-called with MiXCR into one record per CDR3 protein. The sample shows some 440,000 distinct CDR3 sequences, less than 25% of them seen only once. Specimen: peripheral blood mononuclear cells (PBMCs), collected when the disease was refractory, from a patient treated with antithyroid drugs. The receptors shown here come from a female donor with Graves disease.

This clonotype occurred many times. The J gene is TRBJ2-2, the V gene TRBV20-1; D is possibly TRBD2 (5 bases). Trimming stripped 5 bases from V and 1 base from J, with 8 bases between. The CDR3 contains 13 residues. Germline V CDR1 and CDR2: DFQATT, SNEGSKA (reference sequence). The CDR3 DNA sequence: TGCAGTGCTGGCCGGGAGAACACCGGGGAGCTGTTTTTT. Its translation: CSAGRENTGELFF.

A remark on this clonotype: This may be a read error: a much more frequent sequence differs by one nucleotide. The rearrangement uses TRBV7-9 and TRBJ1-1; D possibly corresponds to TRBD1 (5 bases). The germline gives CDR1 SEHNR, CDR2 FQNEAQ (reference sequence). This CDR3 contains 15 residues. The CDR3 is CASSPTTGLGTEASF. The CDR3, as DNA: TGTGCCAGCAGCCCGACCACAGGATTAGGCACTGAAGCTTCCTTT. Full variable domain (missing parts from reference TRBV7-9 and TRBJ1-1): DTGVSQNPRHKITKRGQNVTFRCDPISEHNRLYWYRQTLGQGPEFLTYFQNEAQLEKSRLLSDRFSAERPKGSFSTLEIQRTEQGDSAMYLCASSPTTGLGTEASFGQGTRLTVV.

This rearrangement joins TRBV7-8 to TRBJ1-1; TRBD1 matches 8 bases. The junction had 7 bases not matched to a gene; V was cut back by 2 bases and J by 5 bases. There are 15 residues in the CDR3. Germline V lookup: CDR1 SGHVS, CDR2 FQNEAQ. The CDR3 is CASSLNFRGHTEAFF. CDR3 coding DNA: TGTGCCAGCAGCTTAAATTTCAGGGGGCATACTGAAGCTTTCTTT.

The V and J genes are TRBV28 and TRBJ2-3, with TRBD2 matching 11 bases. Per germline, CDR1 MDHEN and CDR2 SYDVKM. V dropped 2 bases and J dropped 2; count of bases not matched to a gene: 6. The CDR3 covers 17 residues. This CDR3 is CASSLGASGRTTDTQYF. The DNA of the CDR3 is TGTGCCAGCAGTTTAGGGGCTAGCGGGAGGACCACAGATACGCAGTATTTT. Full variable domain (outside the CDR3, taken from reference TRBV28 and TRBJ2-3): DVKVTQSSRYLVKRTGEKVFLECVQDMDHENMFWYRQDPGLGLRLIYFSYDVKMKEKGDIPEGYSVSREKKERFSLILESASTNQTSMYLCASSLGASGRTTDTQYFGPGTRLTVL.

This clonotype was seen at least ten times. V and J are TRBV7-2 and TRBJ2-7; D is ambiguous. CDR3 length: 15 residues. The V gene lost 0 bases and the J gene lost 4 bases, with 13 bases spanning the gap. Germline lookup yields CDR1 SGHTA and CDR2 FQGNSA. The CDR3 coding sequence is TGTGCCAGCAGCTTAGCTATGGGGTTCGGGTACGAGCAGTACTTC. Translated, it gives CASSLAMGFGYEQYF. The full variable domain, with the rest looked up from reference TRBV7-2 and TRBJ2-7, is GAGVSQSPSNKVTEKGKDVELRCDPISGHTALYWYRQSLGQGLEFLIYFQGNSAPDKSGLPSDRFSAERTGGSVSTLTIQRTQQEDSAVYLCASSLAMGFGYEQYFGPGTRLTVT.

The rearrangement uses TRBV2 and TRBJ2-6; D may be TRBD1 (5 bases). CDR1 is SNHLY, CDR2 FYNNEI, per germline. Deletions cut 8 bases from V and 0 bases from J, with 8 bases between. The CDR3 contains 14 residues. The CDR3 bases are TGTGCCAGCGTCCAGGGCTCTGGGGCCAACGTCCTGACTTTC. This gives the protein CASVQGSGANVLTF.

This chain links TRBV6-1 with TRBJ1-1; 7 nucleotides agree with TRBD1. Losses at the gene ends were 6 bases for V and 0 bases for J; bases not matched to a gene: 7. The CDR3 length is 15 residues. Germline CDR1 reads MNHNS; CDR2 reads SASEGT. In nucleotides, the CDR3 is TGTGCCAGCAGCTTGACAGGGCCGGTGAACACTGAAGCTTTCTTT. Encoded protein: CASSLTGPVNTEAFF.

This clonotype has ten or more counts. This chain uses TRBV4-3 with TRBJ2-7; 9 bases match TRBD2. V shed 0 bases and J 3 bases; nucleotides not matched to a gene: 6. CDR3 length: 16 residues. The V gene's germline CDR1 is LGHNA and CDR2 YSLEER. CDR3 DNA sequence: TGCGCCAGCAGCCAAGATTTGAGCGGGGGGTACTACGAGCAGTACTTC. Amino acids: CASSQDLSGGYYEQYF.

This clonotype was seen a few times. V gene TRBV12-3 or TRBV12-4 combines with J gene TRBJ2-4; D is perhaps TRBD1 or TRBD2 (7 bases each). Trimming shortened V by 5 bases and J by 5 bases, and 16 bases separated the two germline ends. The CDR3 has 15 amino acids. In nucleotides, the CDR3 is TGTGCCAGCAGTAGACAGGGAGGGGTCCAAAACATTCAGTACTTC. Translation: CASSRQGGVQNIQYF.

The chain carries TRBV6-9 and TRBJ2-2; the D gene is possibly TRBD2 (5 bases). The CDR3 spans 15 residues. Germline CDR1 MNHGY, CDR2 SVAAGI. Between the trimmed V and J ends, which lost 3 bases and 6 bases, there was a span of 14 bases. The CDR3 sequence: CASSYPSGEAGELFF. The CDR3 nucleotides are TGTGCCAGCAGTTACCCCTCCGGGGAAGCCGGGGAGCTGTTTTTT.

This clonotype was picked up many times. V is TRBV11-1 and J is TRBJ2-7, with TRBD2 identical over 12 bases. J lost 3 bases, V lost 5 bases, and 5 bases had no gene match. The CDR3 consists of 15 residues. Germline V CDR1 and CDR2: SGHAT, FQDESV (reference sequence). The DNA of the CDR3 is TGTGCCAGCAGCCCGCGACTAGCGGGGGACTACGAGCAGTACTTC. Translating it yields CASSPRLAGDYEQYF.

This clonotype was picked up many times. The chain uses TRBV28 and TRBJ1-1; D remains ambiguous. With 3 bases removed from V and 0 bases from J, the gap between germline ends came to 17 bases. The CDR3 consists of 17 residues. Germline CDR1 reads MDHEN; CDR2 reads SYDVKM. The CDR3 loop is CASSFFTRGSMNTEAFF. CDR3 coding DNA: TGTGCCAGCAGTTTTTTTACACGGGGATCCATGAACACTGAAGCTTTCTTT. The variable domain in full, completed from reference TRBV28 and TRBJ1-1, reads DVKVTQSSRYLVKRTGEKVFLECVQDMDHENMFWYRQDPGLGLRLIYFSYDVKMKEKGDIPEGYSVSREKKERFSLILESASTNQTSMYLCASSFFTRGSMNTEAFFGQGTRLTVV.

This chain joins TRBV7-3 and TRBJ2-1, with D perhaps being TRBD1 or TRBD2 (6 bases each). V was shortened by 6 bases and J by 8 bases, with 17 bases between the two germline ends. The germline V gene encodes CDR1 SGHTA and CDR2 FQGTGA. This CDR3 has 14 residues. CDR3 sequence: CASRRTQGGDEQFF. The CDR3 DNA is TGTGCCAGCAGGCGTACACAGGGAGGCGATGAGCAGTTCTTC.

V is TRBV7-2 and J is TRBJ1-2; weak D call: TRBD1 (6 bases). V was trimmed by 1 base and J by 8 bases, leaving 17 bases between them. Germline V lookup: CDR1 SGHTA, CDR2 FQGNSA. The CDR3 is made up of 15 amino acids. The CDR3 DNA is TGTGCCAGCAGCTTAGAGGCCGGCAGGGGCCCCGGCTACACCTTC. As protein: CASSLEAGRGPGYTF.

This clonotype appeared many times. This chain uses TRBV27 with TRBJ1-2; no firm D call. Trimming stripped 4 bases from V and 4 bases from J, with 13 bases between. This CDR3 has 14 amino acids. The germline V gene has CDR1 MNHEY and CDR2 SMNVEV (reference sequence). CDR3 protein: CASSYSDSLYGYTF. DNA for the CDR3: TGTGCCAGCAGTTATTCGGATAGCCTCTATGGCTACACCTTC.

This clonotype appeared a few times. The chain links TRBV2 to TRBJ2-2, with TRBD2 matching over 8 bases. Losses at the gene ends were 3 bases for V and 5 bases for J; bases not matched to a gene: 11. The CDR3 length is 17 residues. Germline-derived CDR1 and CDR2 are SNHLY and FYNNEI. The CDR3 is CASSDKREWAGTGELFF. The CDR3 region has the DNA TGTGCCAGCAGTGATAAGCGGGAGTGGGCAGGGACCGGGGAGCTGTTTTTT. The whole variable domain, filled in from reference TRBV2 and TRBJ2-2, reads EPEVTQTPSHQVTQMGQEVILRCVPISNHLYFYWYRQILGQKVEFLVSFYNNEISEKSEIFDDQFSVERPDGSNFTLKIRSTKLEDSAMYFCASSDKREWAGTGELFFGEGSRLTVL.

This clonotype came up a few times. The chain carries TRBV19 and TRBJ2-5; D is possibly TRBD1 or TRBD2 (5 bases each). Germline CDR1 is LNHDA and CDR2 is SQIVND (reference sequence). The CDR3 covers 13 residues. Trimming cost V 5 bases and J 6 bases, with 13 bases left between them. The CDR3 is CASSGPREKTQYF. CDR3 DNA sequence: TGTGCCAGTAGTGGGCCCAGGGAGAAGACCCAGTACTTC.

This clonotype showed up many times. The chain combines TRBV6-2 or TRBV6-3 with TRBJ2-3; weak D call: TRBD2 (6 bases). Trimming removed 2 bases from V and 2 bases from J, with 11 bases in between. The CDR3 runs 15 residues. Per germline, CDR1 MNHEY and CDR2 SVGEGT. CDR3 region: CASSYIASATDTQYF. The CDR3 nucleotides are TGTGCCAGCAGTTACATAGCTAGCGCCACAGATACGCAGTATTTT.

This chain uses TRBV28 with TRBJ1-5; D unclear. Trimming cost V 5 bases and J 3 bases, with 11 bases left between them. Germline CDR1 and CDR2: MDHEN and SYDVKM. The CDR3 extends over 14 amino acids. CDR3 amino acids: CASSPRALNQPQHF. The DNA of the CDR3 is TGTGCCAGCAGTCCCCGGGCACTCAATCAGCCCCAGCATTTT.

V gene TRBV7-8 combines with J gene TRBJ2-7; 7 nucleotides align to TRBD1. CDR3 length: 15 amino acids. The trim removed 1 base at V and 5 bases at J, leaving 8 bases unmatched. From germline, CDR1 is SGHVS and CDR2 FQNEAQ. CDR3 in amino acids: CASSLVGQVGDEQYF. CDR3 in DNA: TGTGCCAGCAGCTTAGTAGGACAGGTGGGCGACGAGCAGTACTTC.

At least ten counts were recorded for this clonotype. The rearrangement joins TRBV18 to TRBJ1-1; D not resolved. CDR3 length: 15 residues. Trimming removed 3 bases from V and 3 bases from J, with 14 bases in between. Germline V gives CDR1 KGHSH, CDR2 LQKENI. The CDR3 is CASSPIAGGHTEAFF. The CDR3 bases are TGTGCCAGCTCACCGATTGCGGGAGGTCACACTGAAGCTTTCTTT.

Only a few counts were recorded for this clonotype. The chain recombines TRBV7-2 with TRBJ1-5; D unclear. CDR3 length: 15 residues. The germline V gene has CDR1 SGHTA and CDR2 FQGNSA. Trimming took 5 bases from V and 4 from J, leaving 15 bases between them. Here the CDR3 DNA reads TGTGCCAGCAGCCCGTCAACTAATGGGAATCAGCCCCAGCATTTT. Translation gives CASSPSTNGNQPQHF.